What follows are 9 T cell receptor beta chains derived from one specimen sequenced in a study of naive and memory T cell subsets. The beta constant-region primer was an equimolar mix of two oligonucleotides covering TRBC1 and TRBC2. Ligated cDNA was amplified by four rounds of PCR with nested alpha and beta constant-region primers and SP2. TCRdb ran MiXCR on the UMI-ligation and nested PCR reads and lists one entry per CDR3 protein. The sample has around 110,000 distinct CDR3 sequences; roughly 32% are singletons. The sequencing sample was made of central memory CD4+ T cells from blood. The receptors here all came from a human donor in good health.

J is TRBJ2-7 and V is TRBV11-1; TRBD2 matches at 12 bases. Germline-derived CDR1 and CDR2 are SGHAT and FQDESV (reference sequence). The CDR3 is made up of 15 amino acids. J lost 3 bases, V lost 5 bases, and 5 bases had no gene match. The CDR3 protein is CASSLRLAGDYEQYF. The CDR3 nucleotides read TGTGCCAGCAGCCTACGACTAGCGGGGGACTACGAGCAGTACTTC.

Here the CDR3 DNA reads TGTGCCAGCAGTGTTGCACTAGCGGGAGGTCATGAGCAGTTCTTC. Protein sequence: CASSVALAGGHEQFF. This rearrangement joins TRBV2 to TRBJ2-1; 12 nucleotides agree with TRBD2. J gave up 8 bases and V 4 bases, and 6 bases lay outside the gene matches. CDR1 is SNHLY, CDR2 FYNNEI, per germline. CDR3 length: 15 residues.

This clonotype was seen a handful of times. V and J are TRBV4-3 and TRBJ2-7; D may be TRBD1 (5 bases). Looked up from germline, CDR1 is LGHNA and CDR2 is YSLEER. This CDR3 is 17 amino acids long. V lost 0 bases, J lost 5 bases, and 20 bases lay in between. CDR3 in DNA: TGCGCCAGCAGCCAAGATTATGGGGTGAGCAGGGTCGACGAGCAGTACTTC. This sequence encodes CASSQDYGVSRVDEQYF.

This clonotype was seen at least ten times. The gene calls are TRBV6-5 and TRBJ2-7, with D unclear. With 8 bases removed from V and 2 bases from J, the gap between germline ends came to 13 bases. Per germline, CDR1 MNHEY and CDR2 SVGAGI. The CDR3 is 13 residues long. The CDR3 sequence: CASEDGATYEQYF. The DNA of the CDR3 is TGTGCCAGCGAAGACGGAGCAACCTACGAGCAGTACTTC.

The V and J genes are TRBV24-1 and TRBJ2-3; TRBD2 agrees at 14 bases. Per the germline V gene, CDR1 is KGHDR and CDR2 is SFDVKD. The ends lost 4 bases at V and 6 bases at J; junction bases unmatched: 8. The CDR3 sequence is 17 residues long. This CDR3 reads CATSDRGLAGDRDTQYF. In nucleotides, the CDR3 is TGTGCCACCAGTGACCGGGGACTAGCGGGAGATAGGGATACGCAGTATTTT.

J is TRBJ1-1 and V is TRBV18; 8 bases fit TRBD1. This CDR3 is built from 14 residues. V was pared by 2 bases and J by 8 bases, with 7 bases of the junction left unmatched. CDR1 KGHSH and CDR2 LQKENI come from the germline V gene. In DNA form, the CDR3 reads TGTGCCAGCTCACCAGAGTTACAGGGGGGCGAAGCTTTCTTT. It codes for CASSPELQGGEAFF.

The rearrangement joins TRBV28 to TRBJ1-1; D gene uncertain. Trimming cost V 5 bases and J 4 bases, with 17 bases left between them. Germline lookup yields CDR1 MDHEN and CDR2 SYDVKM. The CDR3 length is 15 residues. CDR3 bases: TGTGCCAGCAGTCCCTTCGGGTGGTCGGGCACTGAAGCTTTCTTT. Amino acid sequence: CASSPFGWSGTEAFF.

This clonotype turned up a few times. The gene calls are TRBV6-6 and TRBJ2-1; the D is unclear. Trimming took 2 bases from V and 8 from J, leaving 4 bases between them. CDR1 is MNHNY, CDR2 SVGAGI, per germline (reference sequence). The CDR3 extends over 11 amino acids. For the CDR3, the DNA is TGTGCCAGCAGTTACCTTGATGAGCAGTTCTTC. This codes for CASSYLDEQFF.

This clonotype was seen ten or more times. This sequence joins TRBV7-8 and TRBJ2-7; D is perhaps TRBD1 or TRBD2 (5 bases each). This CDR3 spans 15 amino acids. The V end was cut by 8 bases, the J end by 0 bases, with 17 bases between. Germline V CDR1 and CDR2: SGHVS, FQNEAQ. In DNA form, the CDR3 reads TGTGCCAGCTGTAGGGGTTTGGGGGTCTCCTACGAGCAGTACTTC. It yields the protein CASCRGLGVSYEQYF.